The sequence of this T cell receptor beta chain was determined in a study of cytomegalovirus exposure and HLA in healthy donors. A remark on this clone: Its antigen is unknown.

Trimming took 7 bases from V and 1 from J, leaving 10 bases between them. This CDR3 spans 13 amino acids. From germline, CDR1 is ENHRY and CDR2 SYGVKD. Healthy people donating bone marrow made up the donors. Study-wide results and limits: Most sequenced TCRs were rare (though some public TCRs occurred in many donors). The listing of approximately 160 TCR beta chains classed them as cytomegalovirus-associated.

Vbeta (60) and Jbeta (13) primers were used in the PCR. In the source study's methods: Roughly 11 million shared chains were among the approximately 87 million unique TCR beta chains that a later analysis counted. Profiling relied on immunoSEQ multiplex PCR, and the TCRdb table lists in-frame clones only, not all of them. The V and J calls and clone size were taken over from that table, and D and trimming were inferred from the DNA. The table records roughly 100,000 clones, around three quarters of them present only once. The V gene is TRBV10-3, the J gene TRBJ1-1; D might be TRBD1 (5 bases). The source is a woman aged 45-60 years in good health and CMV-seropositive. Input material: PBMCs. DNA for the CDR3: TGTGCCATCATGTCGACAGCGAACACTGAAGCTTTCTTT. It yields the protein CAIMSTANTEAFF.